Sequencing of this TCR beta chain was carried out in a study of Graves' ophthalmopathy and Graves' hyperthyroidism. V lost 2 bases, J lost 12 bases, and 16 bases lay in between. Germline V gene sequence: CDR1 MDHEN, CDR2 SYDVKM. The CDR3 is 13 amino acids. The study enrolled ophthalmopathy donors with moderate-to-severe activity, CAS ≥3, NOSPECS ≥4 and duration under 3 months. Other autoimmune diseases, uncontrolled infections, pregnancy or lactation led to the exclusion of patients. Orbital computed tomography, together with clinical symptoms, serum thyroxine, TRAb and thyroid ultrasound, was used for diagnosis. Amplifying from RNA transcripts, the study obtained TCR beta CDR3 regions. An initial RT-PCR round employing HTBI primers preceded a second-round multiplex PCR. TCRdb redid the calling of the multiplex PCR reads with MiXCR, one entry per CDR3 protein. The sample contains 220,000 or so distinct CDR3 sequences, about 22% of which appear only once.

The sequenced sample consisted of peripheral blood. The rearrangement uses TRBV28 and TRBJ1-1; tentatively, D is TRBD1 (6 bases). The clonotype was recovered from a woman aged 50 to 60 with Graves' ophthalmopathy. The CDR3 coding sequence is TGTGCCAGCAGTTTAGGTCGGCAGGGGAAAACTTTCTTT. It codes for CASSLGRQGKTFF.